Each of the 10 T cell receptor beta chains below was sequenced from the same sample in a study of control samples from healthy donors and cancer patients. Here immunoSEQ multiplex PCR was the method, and the copy in TCRdb shows in-frame clones only, minus some. This table has about 88,000 clones, over 85% appearing once. Source material: blood. The receptors here all came from a man aged 18 to 29 in good health.

The V gene is TRBV5-1, the J gene TRBJ2-7, with D tentatively TRBD1 or TRBD2 (5 bases each). Between the trimmed V and J ends, which lost 4 bases and 5 bases, there was a span of 16 bases. CDR1 is SGHRS, CDR2 YFSETQ, per germline. The CDR3 is 14 amino acids. CDR3: CASSLDFGANEQYF. The CDR3 DNA follows: TGCGCCAGCAGCCTGGACTTTGGGGCCAACGAGCAGTACTTC.

This clone occurred once. This chain connects TRBV5-6 to TRBJ2-7; possible D gene TRBD1, 5 bases. Germline loops: CDR1 SGHDT, CDR2 YYEEEE. This CDR3 contains 14 residues. V was pared by 0 bases and J by 0 bases, with 7 bases between. Here the CDR3 reads CASSLDDSSYEQYF. As DNA, the CDR3 is TGTGCCAGCAGCTTGGACGACAGCTCCTACGAGCAGTACTTC.

The chain recombines TRBV6-5 with TRBJ1-2; 9 bases match TRBD1. The CDR3 is 15 amino acids. Germline loops: CDR1 MNHEY, CDR2 SVGAGI. The trim removed 8 bases at V and 4 bases at J, leaving 11 bases unmatched. CDR3 DNA: TGTGCCAGCTCTCGATCGGGACAGGGCACCTATGGCTACACCTTC. Its protein product is CASSRSGQGTYGYTF.

The DNA for the CDR3 is TGTGCCAGCAAAACAGGGGCAACTAATGAAAAACTGTTTTTT. Amino acid sequence: CASKTGATNEKLFF. The chain uses TRBV6-5 and TRBJ1-4, with 7 bases identical to TRBD1. Per germline, CDR1 MNHEY and CDR2 SVGAGI. J was trimmed by 0 bases and V by 7 bases; bases with no gene match: 2. The CDR3 has 14 amino acids.

On this clone: The junction does not match germline at one end; this may be a read error. The gene calls are TRBV19 and TRBJ1-2; perhaps TRBD1 as D (6 bases). The CDR3 consists of 15 residues. Germline lookup yields CDR1 LNHDA and CDR2 SQIVND (reference sequence). Here the CDR3 reads CASSIKINNPGPGDF. DNA for the CDR3: TGTGCCAGTAGTATCAAAATAAACAACCCGGGGCCAGGGGACTTC.

This chain connects TRBV29-1 to TRBJ1-2; 8 bases fit TRBD1. V lost 7 bases to trimming and J lost 6 bases; unmatched junction nucleotides: 13. The CDR3 totals 14 residues. Per the germline V gene, CDR1 is SQVTM and CDR2 is ANQGSEA. The CDR3 reads CSAHVGRGPNGYTF. The CDR3 DNA reads as TGCAGCGCCCACGTCGGCAGGGGGCCCAATGGCTACACCTTC. The complete variable domain, with remaining parts taken from reference TRBV29-1 and TRBJ1-2, reads SAVISQKPSRDICQRGTSLTIQCQVDSQVTMMFWYRQQPGQSLTLIATANQGSEATYESGFVIDKFPISRPNLTFSTLTVSNMSPEDSSIYLCSAHVGRGPNGYTFGSGTRLTVV.

V and J are TRBV6-5 and TRBJ1-2; TRBD1 matches at 9 bases. This CDR3 comprises 15 residues. V was clipped by 4 bases and J by 6 bases; unmatched bases: 9. Germline CDR1 and CDR2: MNHEY and SVGAGI. The CDR3 nucleotides read TGTGCCAGCAGTTCCTGGGACAGGGATTCGAATGGCTACACCTTC. This translates into CASSSWDRDSNGYTF.

The chain has TRBV5-1 and TRBJ1-6; TRBD1 agrees at 11 bases. The CDR3 covers 15 residues. Looked up from germline, CDR1 is SGHRS and CDR2 is YFSETQ. J was trimmed by 9 bases and V by 3 bases; bases with no gene match: 5. The CDR3 DNA is TGCGCCAGCAGCTCCGGACAGGGGGCTCGTTCACCCCTCCACTTT. Amino acids: CASSSGQGARSPLHF. Complete variable domain (other parts from reference TRBV5-1 and TRBJ1-6): KAGVTQTPRYLIKTRGQQVTLSCSPISGHRSVSWYQQTPGQGLQFLFEYFSETQRNKGNFPGRFSGRQFSNSRSEMNVSTLELGDSALYLCASSSGQGARSPLHFGNGTRLTVT.

A single count supports this clone. The gene calls are TRBV5-1 and TRBJ2-6; D is unclear. This CDR3 has 16 residues. Germline V CDR1 and CDR2: SGHRS, YFSETQ. The V end was cut by 0 bases, the J end by 0 bases, with 7 bases between. The CDR3 reads CASSLEVLSGANVLTF. The CDR3 nucleotides read TGCGCCAGCAGCTTGGAGGTGCTCTCTGGGGCCAACGTCCTGACTTTC.

V usage is TRBV15 and J usage is TRBJ2-1, with D perhaps TRBD1 or TRBD2 (5 bases each). Germline CDR1 is LNHNV and CDR2 is YYDKDF (reference sequence). V dropped 2 bases and J dropped 11 bases, with 13 bases sitting between them. The CDR3 extends over 13 amino acids. The chain's CDR3 is CATSRPGDDKQFF. The CDR3 nucleotides read TGTGCCACCAGCAGACCCGGGGACGACAAGCAGTTCTTC.